These T cell receptor beta chains were read from a single sample in a study of shared clonotypes between healthy human individuals. Here immunoSEQ multiplex PCR was the method, and the copy in TCRdb shows in-frame clones only, minus some. The sample consists of approximately 460,000 clones, more than 70% of them appearing once. The sample was PBMCs. These receptors came from a woman aged 40 to 55 in good health. Some clones in this sample may be carry-over from other donors' samples. Both conserved end residues are part of each CDR3. D genes are given only for firm matches. Some rows have no size entry. The others give once, few or many, or a class for an expanded clone.

CDR3aa	CDR3nt	j_gene	d_gene	v_gene	abundance
CASNGPGGSYEQYF	TGTGCCAGCAACGGGCCCGGAGGCTCCTACGAGCAGTACTTC	TRBJ2-7	.	TRBV2	.
CASSLGRAYEQYF	TGTGCCAGCAGCTTGGGGCGGGCCTACGAGCAGTACTTC	TRBJ2-7	.	TRBV5-6	.
CASSLFGGAVEQFF	TGCGCCAGCAGCTTGTTTGGGGGGGCCGTTGAGCAGTTCTTC	TRBJ2-1	.	TRBV5-1	.
CASSQVRETGELFF	TGTGCCAGCAGCCAAGTTCGGGAGACCGGGGAGCTGTTTTTT	TRBJ2-2	.	TRBV4-2	.
CSVALREGTEQYF	TGCAGCGTCGCACTCCGGGAGGGTACCGAGCAGTACTTC	TRBJ2-7	TRBD2	TRBV29-1	.
CASSPLVRGYSNQPQHF	TGCGCCAGCAGCCCCTTGGTAAGGGGCTATAGCAATCAGCCCCAGCATTTT	TRBJ1-5	.	TRBV4-1	.
CASSLTGLVGEQFF	TGTGCCAGCAGCTTAACGGGACTAGTCGGTGAGCAGTTCTTC	TRBJ2-1	TRBD2	TRBV7-3	.
CASSPLRTGRRPGELFF	TGTGCCAGCAGCCCCCTCAGGACAGGTCGGAGACCCGGGGAGCTGTTTTTT	TRBJ2-2	TRBD1	TRBV7-9	.
CASSLDPAGNTGELFF	TGCGCCAGCAGCTTGGATCCAGCGGGAAACACCGGGGAGCTGTTTTTT	TRBJ2-2	TRBD2	TRBV5-1	.
CASSQRRDSYEQYF	TGTGCCAGCAGCCAGAGGAGGGACTCCTACGAGCAGTACTTC	TRBJ2-7	.	TRBV9	once
CASSQLVGGETQYF	TGCGCCAGCAGCCAACTGGTGGGGGGGGAGACCCAGTACTTC	TRBJ2-5	TRBD2	TRBV4-1	.
CASSDGWARGNTEAFF	TGTGCCAGCAGTGACGGGTGGGCCAGGGGGAACACTGAAGCTTTCTTT	TRBJ1-1	.	TRBV2	.
CASRRGLAGTDTQYF	TGTGCCAGCAGAAGGGGGCTAGCGGGCACAGATACGCAGTATTTT	TRBJ2-3	.	TRBV7-2	.
CASSPGNRAQWEQYF	TGTGCCAGCTCACCGGGGAACAGGGCGCAATGGGAGCAGTACTTC	TRBJ2-5	.	TRBV18	.
CASSLGPPTTGNTIYF	TGTGCCAGCAGCTTAGGACCCCCAACCACTGGAAACACCATATATTTT	TRBJ1-3	.	TRBV5-4	.
CASSPPGRSGNTIYF	TGTGCCAGCTCACCCCCCGGCCGCTCTGGAAACACCATATATTTT	TRBJ1-3	.	TRBV18	few
CASSSLLDGRNEQFF	TGTGCCAGCAGCTCGCTACTTGACGGGCGGAATGAGCAGTTCTTC	TRBJ2-1	.	TRBV7-9	.
CAFRGLAPGELFF	TGTGCCTTTCGGGGTCTAGCCCCCGGGGAGCTGTTTTTT	TRBJ2-2	.	TRBV30	many
CASSFRGTEAFF	TGTGCCAGCAGTTTTAGGGGGACTGAAGCTTTCTTT	TRBJ1-1	.	TRBV28	.
CSARDRVKETQYF	TGCAGCGCGAGGGACAGGGTAAAGGAGACCCAGTACTTC	TRBJ2-5	TRBD1	TRBV29-1	.
CASSLRGIGEGRSYEQYF	TGTGCCAGCAGTCTCAGGGGTATAGGGGAGGGCCGCTCCTACGAGCAGTACTTC	TRBJ2-7	.	TRBV28	.
CASSQWNGGLLGNTIYF	TGCGCCAGCAGCCAATGGAACGGGGGTCTTCTTGGAAACACCATATATTTT	TRBJ1-3	.	TRBV4-1	.
CASSVVGSGANVLTF	TGTGCCAGCAGCGTAGTGGGGTCTGGGGCCAACGTCCTGACTTTC	TRBJ2-6	.	TRBV9	.
CASSLTGDSSGNTIYF	TGCGCCAGCAGCCTAACCGGGGACAGCTCTGGAAACACCATATATTTT	TRBJ1-3	TRBD1	TRBV5-1	.
CASRGTGLYEQYF	TGTGCCAGTAGAGGGACAGGGCTATACGAGCAGTACTTC	TRBJ2-7	TRBD1	TRBV19	few
CASNDRGSEQYF	TGTGCCAGCAACGATCGGGGGTCCGAGCAGTACTTC	TRBJ2-7	.	TRBV19	.
CASSLGTAINYGYTF	TGTGCCAGCAGCTTGGGGACAGCAATTAACTATGGCTACACCTTC	TRBJ1-2	.	TRBV5-4	many
CSVGFGNTIYF	TGCAGCGTGGGCTTCGGAAACACCATATATTTT	TRBJ1-3	.	TRBV29-1	.
CASSLLGGNSYEQYF	TGTGCCAGCAGTTTACTGGGCGGGAATAGCTACGAGCAGTACTTC	TRBJ2-7	.	TRBV27	.
CASTLRGWETQYF	TGTGCCAGCACCTTGAGGGGGTGGGAGACCCAGTACTTC	TRBJ2-5	.	TRBV6-1	.
CASSFYRQPLNYGYTF	TGCGCCAGCAGCTTTTACCGACAGCCCTTAAACTATGGCTACACCTTC	TRBJ1-2	.	TRBV5-1	.
CASSQDWGRDNEKLFF	TGCGCCAGCAGCCAAGATTGGGGACGGGATAATGAAAAACTGTTTTTT	TRBJ1-4	.	TRBV4-3	.
CATSRTGATEAFF	TGTGCCACCAGCAGGACAGGGGCCACTGAAGCTTTCTTT	TRBJ1-1	TRBD1	TRBV15	many
CASSVRAGATTDTQYF	TGTGCCAGCAGCGTTCGAGCGGGAGCCACCACAGATACGCAGTATTTT	TRBJ2-3	TRBD2	TRBV9	.
CASSQVGPGTISGNTIYF	TGCGCCAGCAGCCAAGTTGGCCCAGGGACCATCTCTGGAAACACCATATATTTT	TRBJ1-3	.	TRBV4-1	many
CASNRDSLSTDTQYF	TGCGCCAGCAACCGGGACAGCCTTAGCACAGATACGCAGTATTTT	TRBJ2-3	TRBD1	TRBV5-1	.
CASSQDAALRFSYNEQFF	TGCGCCAGCAGCCAAGATGCGGCCCTCCGATTCTCCTACAATGAGCAGTTCTTC	TRBJ2-1	.	TRBV4-3	.
CASSWGQGDEQYF	TGTGCCAGCAGTTGGGGACAGGGAGACGAGCAGTACTTC	TRBJ2-7	TRBD1	TRBV6-5	.
CASSRASGELFF	TGTGCCAGTAGTAGGGCTTCCGGGGAGCTGTTTTTT	TRBJ2-2	.	TRBV19	.
CASGNNYGYTF	TGCGCCAGCGGGAATAACTATGGCTACACCTTC	TRBJ1-2	.	TRBV5-1	.
CASSLRIGGASTDTQYF	TGTGCCAGCAGCTTAAGAATCGGCGGGGCTAGCACAGATACGCAGTATTTT	TRBJ2-3	.	TRBV5-4	.
CASSLAGGGDEQYF	TGCGCCAGCAGCTTGGCCGGAGGGGGTGACGAGCAGTACTTC	TRBJ2-7	.	TRBV5-1	.
CASSSRLAGELFF	TGTGCCAGCAGCTCCCGACTAGCTGGGGAGCTGTTTTTT	TRBJ2-2	TRBD2	TRBV7-3	.
CASSRLPGQDTDTQYF	TGCGCCAGCAGTAGACTACCGGGACAGGACACAGATACGCAGTATTTT	TRBJ2-3	TRBD1	TRBV5-1	.
CALQGNGGNQPQHF	TGTGCTTTACAGGGTAATGGAGGCAATCAGCCCCAGCATTTT	TRBJ1-5	.	TRBV28	.
CAITGLAEDKANIQYF	TGTGCCATAACCGGACTAGCGGAAGACAAGGCGAACATTCAGTACTTC	TRBJ2-4	TRBD2	TRBV28	.
CASSPQPGRQETQYF	TGTGCCAGCAGCCCCCAACCGGGACGACAAGAGACCCAGTACTTC	TRBJ2-5	.	TRBV7-8	.
CASSLAVLAGGPLRYNEQFF	TGTGCCAGCAGCTTAGCGGTTCTGGCGGGAGGGCCTCTTCGCTACAATGAGCAGTTCTTC	TRBJ2-1	TRBD2	TRBV7-2	.
CASGGQIGPGYTF	TGTGCCAGCGGGGGCCAAATTGGACCCGGCTACACCTTC	TRBJ1-2	.	TRBV2	.
CASSSHPEYTGELFF	TGTGCCAGCAGTTCCCATCCAGAGTACACCGGGGAGCTGTTTTTT	TRBJ2-2	.	TRBV27	.
CSVVSQYSYEQYF	TGCAGCGTTGTATCTCAATACTCCTACGAGCAGTACTTC	TRBJ2-7	.	TRBV29-1	.
CSARRDREQYF	TGCAGTGCTAGACGGGACAGGGAGCAGTACTTC	TRBJ2-7	TRBD1	TRBV20-1	.
CASSPSGGGGANVLTF	TGTGCCAGCAGCCCTAGCGGAGGGGGTGGGGCCAACGTCCTGACTTTC	TRBJ2-6	.	TRBV9	.